These T cell receptor beta chains were read from a single sample in a study of TIL therapy for anti-PD-1-resistant metastatic lung cancer. Assay used: immunoSEQ multiplex PCR; TCRdb lists only in-frame clones, some missing. Altogether about 32,000 clones are present, 60% to 80% being singletons, with the ten largest covering less than 3%. Sequencing used blood, obtained at baseline. The source is a woman aged 30 to 85 with non-small cell lung cancer. CDR3s include the opening cysteine and the closing phenylalanine or tryptophan. The order of the fields is V gene, J gene, CDR3 protein.

>TRBV7-2|TRBJ2-2
CASSLGPAGFTGELFF
>TRBV7-9|TRBJ2-3
CASSSPFRLAGSTDTQYF
>TRBV25-1|TRBJ2-1
CASSGTGRYNEQFF
>TRBV5-4|TRBJ1-2
CASSSRGRGYTF
>TRBV27|TRBJ2-5
CASSLVGGTQYF
>TRBV15|TRBJ1-1
CATSRPKGSNTEAFF
>TRBV5-1|TRBJ2-7
CASSLAGGLEQYF
>TRBV19|TRBJ2-7
CASSISGINEQYF
>TRBV5-6|TRBJ2-7
CASSPGGFYEQYF
>TRBV6-5|TRBJ2-3
CASSYRQGSTDTQYF
>TRBV7-9|TRBJ2-2
CASSLVSGTTGELFF
>TRBV10-3|TRBJ1-5
CAISESVGQPQHF
>TRBV7-7|TRBJ2-7
CASSKDRGSYEQYF
>TRBV7-9|TRBJ2-7
CASSPRGQAYEQYF
>TRBV28|TRBJ1-2
CASKLVTDGYTF
>TRBV7-9|TRBJ2-1
CASSPRGQGGREQFF
>TRBV11-2|TRBJ2-1
CASSLVPSGRGNEQFF
>TRBV6-1|TRBJ1-2
CASRVGDRANYGYTF
>TRBV11-2|TRBJ2-3
CASSLDRSPDTQYF
>TRBV19|TRBJ2-5
CASSMGQPQETQYF
>TRBV7-2|TRBJ1-3
CASSQELRVSSGNTIYF
>TRBV6-1|TRBJ2-7
CASSTRGKDYEQYF
>TRBV6-1|.
CASRDSNPYEQYF
>TRBV2|TRBJ1-3
CASRAGQAGRNTIYF
>TRBV2|TRBJ2-7
CASSTWTGNYEQYF
>TRBV28|TRBJ1-1
CASSLLGGVGTGNTEAFF
>TRBV28|TRBJ2-1
CASSLSQEGQFF
>TRBV4-1|TRBJ1-5
CASSQDENGARPQHF
>TRBV10-3|TRBJ2-7
CAIGGGTYEQYF
>TRBV5-6|TRBJ1-1
CASSLAHLNTEAFF
>TRBV7-6|TRBJ2-3
CASSRQGQSTDTQYF
>TRBV5-1|TRBJ2-6
CASSEAGANVLTF
>TRBV11-2|TRBJ2-7
CASTLGQGREQYF
>TRBV4-2|TRBJ2-3
CASSPSGSSTDTQYF
>TRBV5-8|TRBJ2-5
CASRWGIQETQYF
>TRBV5-1|TRBJ2-1
CASSPGVGAGVFVYEQFF
>TRBV27|TRBJ2-1
CASSFLASGSDEQFF
>TRBV5-1|TRBJ2-5
CASSRGTSARETQYF
>TRBV11-2|TRBJ1-2
CASSLVRGYGYTF
>TRBV30|TRBJ2-2
CAWSVLSGAGELFF
>TRBV28|TRBJ2-3
CASMEVTDTQYF
>TRBV18|TRBJ1-2
CASSTRGDYGYTF
>TRBV10-3|TRBJ1-2
CAISGGTGIYGYTF
>TRBV28|TRBJ2-7
CASNKGTLGLEQYF